This T cell receptor (beta chain) was recorded in a study of CD8 T cells in ankylosing spondylitis. General study findings and limits: Ankylosing spondylitis blood appeared to be characterized by a TCR beta motif of roughly eight highly homologous variants.

This clonotype was detected ten times or more. As yet, its antigen is unknown. V was cut by 4 bases and J by 6 bases, with 11 bases left in between. Germline V lookup: CDR1 SGHRS, CDR2 YFSETQ. CDR3 size: 13 residues. TCRdb independently ran MiXCR on the 5' RACE reads; one entry per CDR3 protein. The data contain under 300,000 distinct CDR3 sequences, roughly a tenth of them singletons. The receptor was derived from a male donor with ankylosing spondylitis or in good health (not recorded which). The V and J genes are TRBV5-1 and TRBJ2-1, with a possible D match to TRBD1 (6 bases). The specimen sequenced was blood, either unsorted or a sorted T cell fraction (not recorded which). CDR3 sequence reads: CASSIGQTNEQFF. As DNA, the CDR3 is TGCGCCAGCAGCATCGGACAGACCAATGAGCAGTTCTTC.